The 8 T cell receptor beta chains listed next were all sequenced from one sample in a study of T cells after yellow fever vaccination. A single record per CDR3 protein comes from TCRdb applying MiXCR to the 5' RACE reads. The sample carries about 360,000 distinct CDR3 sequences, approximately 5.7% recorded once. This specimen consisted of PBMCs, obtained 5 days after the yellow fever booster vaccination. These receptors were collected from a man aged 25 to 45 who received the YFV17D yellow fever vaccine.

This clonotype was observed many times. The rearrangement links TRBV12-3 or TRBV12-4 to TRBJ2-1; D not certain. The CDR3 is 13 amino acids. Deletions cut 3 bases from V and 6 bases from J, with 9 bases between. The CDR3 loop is CASSLAQINEQFF. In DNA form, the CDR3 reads TGTGCCAGCAGTTTGGCTCAAATCAATGAGCAGTTCTTC.

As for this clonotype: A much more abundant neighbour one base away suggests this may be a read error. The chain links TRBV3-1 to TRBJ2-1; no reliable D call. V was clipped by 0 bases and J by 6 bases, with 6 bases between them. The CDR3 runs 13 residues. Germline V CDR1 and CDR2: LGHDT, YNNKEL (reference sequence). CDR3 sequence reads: CASSQDLVNEQFF. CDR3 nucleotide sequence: TGTGCCAGCAGCCAAGATTTAGTCAATGAGCAGTTCTTC.

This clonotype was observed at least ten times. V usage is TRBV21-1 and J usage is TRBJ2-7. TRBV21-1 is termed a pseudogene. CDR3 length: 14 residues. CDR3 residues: CASSKVSTPYEQYF. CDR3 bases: TGTGCCAGCAGCAAAGTTTCGACCCCCTACGAGCAGTACTTC.

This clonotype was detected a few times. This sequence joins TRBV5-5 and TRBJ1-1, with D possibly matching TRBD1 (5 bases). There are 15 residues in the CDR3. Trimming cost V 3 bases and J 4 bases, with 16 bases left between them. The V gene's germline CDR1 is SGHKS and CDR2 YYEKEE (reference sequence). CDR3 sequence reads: CASSSSGRPLTEAFF. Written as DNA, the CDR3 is TGTGCCAGCAGCTCATCGGGACGGCCGCTCACTGAAGCTTTCTTT.

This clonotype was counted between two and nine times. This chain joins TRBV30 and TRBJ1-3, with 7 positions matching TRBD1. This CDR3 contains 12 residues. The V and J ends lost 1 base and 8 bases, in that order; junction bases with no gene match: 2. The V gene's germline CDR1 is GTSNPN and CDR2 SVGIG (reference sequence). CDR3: CAWSEGADTIYF. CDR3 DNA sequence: TGTGCCTGGAGTGAGGGGGCTGACACCATATATTTT.

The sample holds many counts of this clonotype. The CDR3 DNA reads as TGTGCCAGCAGACGCGGGGAGACCCAGTACTTC. Its protein is CASRRGETQYF. The rearrangement uses TRBV7-2 and TRBJ2-5, with a weak D call TRBD2 (5 bases). The germline V gene has CDR1 SGHTA and CDR2 FQGNSA. V was shortened by 6 bases and J by 5 bases, with 7 bases between the two germline ends. The CDR3 has 11 amino acids.

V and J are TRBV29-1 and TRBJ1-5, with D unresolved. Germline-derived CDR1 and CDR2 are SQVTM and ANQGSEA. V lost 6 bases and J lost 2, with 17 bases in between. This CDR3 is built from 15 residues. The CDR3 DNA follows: TGCAGCGTAAACACGGGAGAAGGGCGCAATCAGCCCCAGCATTTT. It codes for CSVNTGEGRNQPQHF.

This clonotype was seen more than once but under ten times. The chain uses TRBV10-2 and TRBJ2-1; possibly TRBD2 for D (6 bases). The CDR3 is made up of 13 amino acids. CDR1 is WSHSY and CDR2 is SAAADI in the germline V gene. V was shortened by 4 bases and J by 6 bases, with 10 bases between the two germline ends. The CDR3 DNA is TGCGCCAGCAGTGTCACTAGCAGCAATGAGCAGTTCTTC. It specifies CASSVTSSNEQFF.